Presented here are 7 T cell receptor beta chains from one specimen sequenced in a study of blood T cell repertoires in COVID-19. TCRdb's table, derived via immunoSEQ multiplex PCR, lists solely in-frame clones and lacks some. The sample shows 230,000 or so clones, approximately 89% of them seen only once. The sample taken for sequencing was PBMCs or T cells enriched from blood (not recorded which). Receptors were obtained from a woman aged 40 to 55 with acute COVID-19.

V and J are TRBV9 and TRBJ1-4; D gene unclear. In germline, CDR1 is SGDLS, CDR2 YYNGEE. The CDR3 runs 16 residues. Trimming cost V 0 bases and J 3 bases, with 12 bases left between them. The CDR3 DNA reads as TGTGCCAGCAGCGTAGGGGGAGCAGCCTCTAATGAAAAACTGTTTTTT. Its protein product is CASSVGGAASNEKLFF.

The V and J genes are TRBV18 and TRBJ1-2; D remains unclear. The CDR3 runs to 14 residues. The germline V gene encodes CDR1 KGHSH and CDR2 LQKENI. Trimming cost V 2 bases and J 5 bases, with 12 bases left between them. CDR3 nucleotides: TGTGCCAGCTCACCATCGGTCCCGGGTTATGGCTACACCTTC. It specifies CASSPSVPGYGYTF. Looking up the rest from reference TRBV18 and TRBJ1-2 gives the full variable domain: NAGVMQNPRHLVRRRGQEARLRCSPMKGHSHVYWYRQLPEEGLKFMVYLQKENIIDESGMPKERFSAEFPKEGPSILRIQQVVRGDSAAYFCASSPSVPGYGYTFGSGTRLTVV.

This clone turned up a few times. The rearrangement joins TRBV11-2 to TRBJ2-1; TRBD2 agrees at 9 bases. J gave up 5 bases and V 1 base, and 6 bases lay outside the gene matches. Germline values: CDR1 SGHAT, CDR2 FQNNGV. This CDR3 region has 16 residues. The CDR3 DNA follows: TGTGCCAGCAGCTTAGGGGTAGCGGGGGTGGACAATGAGCAGTTCTTC. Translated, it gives CASSLGVAGVDNEQFF.

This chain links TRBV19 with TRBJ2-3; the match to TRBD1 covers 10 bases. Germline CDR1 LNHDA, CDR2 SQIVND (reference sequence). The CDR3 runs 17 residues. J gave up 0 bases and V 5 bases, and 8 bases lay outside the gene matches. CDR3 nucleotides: TGTGCCAGTAGTTCGCGACAGGGGGCGCCCAGCACAGATACGCAGTATTTT. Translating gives CASSSRQGAPSTDTQYF.

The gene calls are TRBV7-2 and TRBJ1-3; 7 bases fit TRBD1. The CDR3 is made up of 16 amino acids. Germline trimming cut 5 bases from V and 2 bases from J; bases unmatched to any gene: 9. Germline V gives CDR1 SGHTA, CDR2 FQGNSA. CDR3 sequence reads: CASSPTGFGTGNTIYF. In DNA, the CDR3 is TGTGCCAGCAGCCCGACAGGGTTTGGTACTGGAAACACCATATATTTT.

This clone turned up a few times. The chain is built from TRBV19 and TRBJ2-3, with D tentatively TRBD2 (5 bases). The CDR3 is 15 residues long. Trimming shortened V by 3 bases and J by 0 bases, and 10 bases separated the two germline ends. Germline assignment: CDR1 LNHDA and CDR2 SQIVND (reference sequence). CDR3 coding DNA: TGTGCCAGTAGTATGCCACGGACTAGCACAGATACGCAGTATTTT. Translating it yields CASSMPRTSTDTQYF.

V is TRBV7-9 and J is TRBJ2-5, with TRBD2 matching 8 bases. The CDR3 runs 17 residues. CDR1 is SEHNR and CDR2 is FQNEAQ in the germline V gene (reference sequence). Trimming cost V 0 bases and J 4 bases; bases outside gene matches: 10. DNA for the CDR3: TGTGCCAGCAGCTTAGCGCTGACGGGAGGGCCCCGAGAGACCCAGTACTTC. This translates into CASSLALTGGPRETQYF.